This is a list of T cell receptor beta chains from one sample in a study of T cell changes during pregnancy in multiple sclerosis. TCRdb keeps only in-frame clones here, not all; method: immunoSEQ multiplex PCR. Altogether about 34,000 clones are present, about nine tenths being singletons, with the ten largest covering roughly an eighth. Sample: CD8+ T cells from peripheral blood mononuclear cells, taken in the first trimester of pregnancy. The receptors here all came from a female donor with multiple sclerosis, enrolled in a pregnancy study. Each CDR3 is given with its conserved first and last residue. A D gene is named only where the DNA matches it firmly. Rows may omit the clone size; those that give it use once, few, many or a size class.

NA	15	TRBJ2-3	TRBV2	NA	CASSPGRTSTDTQYF	TGTGCCAGCAGCCCAGGGAGGACTAGCACAGATACGCAGTATTTT
NA	11	TRBJ2-3	TRBV5-1	NA	CASAGTDTQYF	TGCGCCAGCGCGGGCACAGATACGCAGTATTTT
NA	12	TRBJ2-5	TRBV7-9	NA	CASRSIQETQYF	TGTGCCAGCAGGAGCATCCAAGAGACCCAGTACTTC
NA	16	TRBJ1-5	TRBV28	NA	CASSVPWGVGREPQHF	TGTGCCAGCAGTGTCCCTTGGGGAGTCGGGCGGGAGCCCCAGCATTTT
TRBD2	16	TRBJ2-1	TRBV15	NA	CATRGAGLAAIDEQFF	TGTGCCACCAGGGGTGCAGGTCTAGCGGCGATTGATGAGCAGTTCTTC
NA	15	TRBJ1-5	TRBV5-8	NA	CASSSTAYSNQPQHF	TGTGCCAGCAGCTCTACAGCTTATAGCAATCAGCCCCAGCATTTT
NA	14	TRBJ2-2	TRBV9	NA	CASSPRGSTGELFF	TGTGCCAGCAGCCCCAGGGGTAGCACCGGGGAGCTGTTTTTT
NA	13	TRBJ2-7	TRBV5-1	NA	CASSAGPYYEQYF	TGCGCCAGCAGCGCGGGACCCTACTACGAGCAGTACTTC
TRBD1	12	TRBJ2-7	TRBV10-3	NA	CAISETGDEQYF	TGTGCCATCAGTGAGACAGGGGATGAGCAGTACTTC
TRBD2	15	TRBJ2-1	TRBV7-9	NA	CASSPPDGRLDEQFF	TGTGCCAGCAGCCCTCCCGACGGGAGGCTGGATGAGCAGTTCTTC
TRBD1	18	TRBJ1-6	TRBV27	NA	CASSAYLKGAPYNSPLHF	TGTGCCAGCAGTGCCTACCTGAAGGGGGCGCCTTATAATTCACCCCTCCACTTT
NA	13	TRBJ2-7	TRBV19	once	CASSTSSGYEQYF	TGTGCCAGTAGTACCTCATCAGGGTACGAGCAGTACTTC
TRBD2	16	TRBJ2-1	TRBV4-2	NA	CASSQEKGLAYNEQFF	TGTGCCAGCAGCCAAGAGAAAGGACTAGCGTACAATGAGCAGTTCTTC
NA	15	TRBJ2-3	TRBV7-9	NA	CASSPLEGTADTQYF	TGTGCCAGCAGCCCGCTAGAAGGAACGGCAGATACGCAGTATTTT
TRBD2	12	TRBJ2-1	TRBV2	NA	CASRGGVHEQFF	TGTGCCAGCAGGGGGGGGGTGCATGAGCAGTTCTTC
TRBD2	14	TRBJ2-1	TRBV6-4	NA	CASSDSGLGDEQFF	TGTGCCAGCAGTGACTCGGGACTAGGCGATGAGCAGTTCTTC